What follows is one T cell receptor (beta chain) and its context. CDR1 MDHEN and CDR2 SYDVKM come from the germline V gene. The CDR3 has 14 residues. V shed 6 bases and J 6 bases; nucleotides not matched to a gene: 9. The data were obtained in a study of CD8 T cells in Susac syndrome. When the RNA was reverse transcribed, random hexamers were used with an input of about 0.5 to 1 ug. TCRdb analysed the immunoSEQ multiplex PCR reads with MiXCR anew, one entry per CDR3 protein. This sample has some 110,000 distinct CDR3 sequences; under 96% occur once, and the top ten carry roughly 0.14%. Source material: CD4+ T cells from PBMCs. The chain recombines TRBV28 with TRBJ2-7; 9 bases fit TRBD1. This sequence was found in a human donor with Susac syndrome. CDR3 sequence: CASSLIGTGPEQYF. CDR3 in DNA: TGTGCCAGCAGCCTTATCGGGACAGGGCCCGAGCAGTACTTC.